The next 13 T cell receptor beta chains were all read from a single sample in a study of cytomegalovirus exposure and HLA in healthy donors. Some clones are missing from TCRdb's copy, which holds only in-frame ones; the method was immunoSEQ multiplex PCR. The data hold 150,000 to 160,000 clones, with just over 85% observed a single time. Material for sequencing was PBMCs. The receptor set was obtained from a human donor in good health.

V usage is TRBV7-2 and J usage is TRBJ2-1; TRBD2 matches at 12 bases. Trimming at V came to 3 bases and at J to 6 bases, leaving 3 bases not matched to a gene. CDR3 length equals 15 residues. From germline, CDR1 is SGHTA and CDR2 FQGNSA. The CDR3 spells CASSLLAGGPNEQFF. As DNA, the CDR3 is TGTGCCAGCAGCTTGCTAGCGGGGGGGCCCAATGAGCAGTTCTTC.

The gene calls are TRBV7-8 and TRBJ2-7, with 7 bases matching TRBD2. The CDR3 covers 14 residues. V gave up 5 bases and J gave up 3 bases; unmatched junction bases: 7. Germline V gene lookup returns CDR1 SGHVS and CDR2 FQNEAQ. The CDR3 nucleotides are TGTGCCAGCAGCATCAGCGGGACCAGCTACGAGCAGTACTTC. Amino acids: CASSISGTSYEQYF.

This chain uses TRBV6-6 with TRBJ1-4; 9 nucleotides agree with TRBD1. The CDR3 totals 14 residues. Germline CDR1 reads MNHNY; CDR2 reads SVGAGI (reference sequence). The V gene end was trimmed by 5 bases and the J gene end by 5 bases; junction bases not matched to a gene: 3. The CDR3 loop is CASSLTGGNEKLFF. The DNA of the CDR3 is TGTGCCAGCAGTCTGACAGGGGGGAATGAAAAACTGTTTTTT.

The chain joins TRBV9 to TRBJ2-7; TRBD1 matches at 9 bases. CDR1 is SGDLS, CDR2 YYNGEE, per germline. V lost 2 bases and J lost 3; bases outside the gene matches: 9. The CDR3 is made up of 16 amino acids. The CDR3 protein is CASSVGQGRSGYEQYF. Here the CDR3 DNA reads TGTGCCAGCAGCGTCGGACAGGGGAGGTCCGGCTACGAGCAGTACTTC.

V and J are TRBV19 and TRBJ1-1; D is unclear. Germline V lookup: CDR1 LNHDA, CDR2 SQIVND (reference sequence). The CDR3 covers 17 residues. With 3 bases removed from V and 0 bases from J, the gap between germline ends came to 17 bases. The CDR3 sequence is CASSIGEGRYMNTEAFF. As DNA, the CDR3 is TGTGCCAGTAGTATTGGGGAGGGTCGGTACATGAACACTGAAGCTTTCTTT.

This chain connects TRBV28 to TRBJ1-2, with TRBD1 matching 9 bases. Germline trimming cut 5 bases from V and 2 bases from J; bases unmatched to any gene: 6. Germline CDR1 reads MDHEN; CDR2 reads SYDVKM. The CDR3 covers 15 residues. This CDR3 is CASSTTGTGNYGYTF. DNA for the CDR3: TGTGCCAGCAGTACAACCGGGACAGGGAACTATGGCTACACCTTC.

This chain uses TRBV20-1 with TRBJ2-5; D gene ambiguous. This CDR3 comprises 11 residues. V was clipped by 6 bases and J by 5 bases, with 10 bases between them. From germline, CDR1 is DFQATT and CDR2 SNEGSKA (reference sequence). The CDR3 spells CSAGPGETQYF. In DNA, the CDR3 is TGCAGTGCCGGCCCAGGCGAGACCCAGTACTTC.

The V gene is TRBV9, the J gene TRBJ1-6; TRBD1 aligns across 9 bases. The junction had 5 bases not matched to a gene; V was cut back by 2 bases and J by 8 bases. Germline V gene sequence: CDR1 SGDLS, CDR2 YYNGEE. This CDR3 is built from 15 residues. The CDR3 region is CASSVLQGADSPLHF. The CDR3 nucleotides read TGTGCCAGCAGCGTTCTACAGGGGGCGGATTCACCCCTCCACTTT. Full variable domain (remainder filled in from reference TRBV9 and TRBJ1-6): DSGVTQTPKHLITATGQRVTLRCSPRSGDLSVYWYQQSLDQGLQFLIQYYNGEERAKGNILERFSAQQFPDLHSELNLSSLELGDSALYFCASSVLQGADSPLHFGNGTRLTVT.

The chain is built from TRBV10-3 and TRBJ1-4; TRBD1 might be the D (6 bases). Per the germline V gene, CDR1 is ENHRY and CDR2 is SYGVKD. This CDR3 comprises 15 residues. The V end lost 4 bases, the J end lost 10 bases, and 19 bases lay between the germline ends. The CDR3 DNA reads TGTGCCATCAGTGGCGGAGGCAGGGGCTTGGGAAAACTGTTTTTT. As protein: CAISGGGRGLGKLFF.

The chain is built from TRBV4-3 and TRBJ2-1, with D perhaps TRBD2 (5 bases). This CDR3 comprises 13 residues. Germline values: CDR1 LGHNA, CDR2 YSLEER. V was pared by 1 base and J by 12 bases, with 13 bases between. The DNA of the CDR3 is TGCGCCAGCAGCCAAGGGTTAGAGGGTGGGCAGTTCTTC. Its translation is CASSQGLEGGQFF.

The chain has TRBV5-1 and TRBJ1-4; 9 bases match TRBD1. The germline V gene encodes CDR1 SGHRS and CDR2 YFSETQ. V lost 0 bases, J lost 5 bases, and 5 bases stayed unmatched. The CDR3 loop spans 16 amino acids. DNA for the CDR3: TGCGCCAGCAGCTTGGGGGTCGGGACAGGGAATGAAAAACTGTTTTTT. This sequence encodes CASSLGVGTGNEKLFF.

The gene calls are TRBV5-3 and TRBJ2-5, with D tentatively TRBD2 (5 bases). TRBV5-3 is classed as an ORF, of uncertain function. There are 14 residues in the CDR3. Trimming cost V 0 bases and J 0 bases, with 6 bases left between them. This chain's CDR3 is CARSLAGYQETQYF. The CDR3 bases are TGTGCCAGAAGCTTGGCGGGGTACCAAGAGACCCAGTACTTC.

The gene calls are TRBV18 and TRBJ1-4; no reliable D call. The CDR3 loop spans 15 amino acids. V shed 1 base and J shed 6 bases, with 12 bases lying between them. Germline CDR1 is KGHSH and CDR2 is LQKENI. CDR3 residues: CASSPQSGYDEKLFF. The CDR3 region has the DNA TGTGCCAGCTCACCACAGTCCGGGTATGATGAAAAACTGTTTTTT.